These 14 T cell receptor beta chains originate from one sample sequenced in a study of primary melanoma T cells and metastatic recurrence. Method: immunoSEQ multiplex PCR; TCRdb's copy keeps in-frame clones and lacks some. The sample yields fewer than 300 clones, roughly 72% seen once. The sample was melanoma tumor tissue. These receptors all stem from a human donor with melanoma.

The chain uses TRBV28 and TRBJ1-1; TRBD1 agrees at 10 bases. There are 16 residues in the CDR3. The germline CDR1 and CDR2 sequences are MDHEN and SYDVKM. V was pared by 2 bases and J by 4 bases, with 7 bases of the junction left unmatched. The CDR3 DNA follows: TGTGCCAGCAGTTTAGACAGGGGGCTTTCGGGCACTGAAGCTTTCTTT. Residues: CASSLDRGLSGTEAFF.

By share of the sample, this clone is hyperexpanded. This sequence joins TRBV11-3 and TRBJ2-3; D is perhaps TRBD2 (6 bases). Germline CDR1 is SGHNT and CDR2 is YENEEA. This CDR3 contains 16 residues. The germline V and J ends were trimmed by 1 base and 1 base, with 12 bases remaining between them. CDR3 protein: CASSLGGVAGTDTQYF. The CDR3 bases are TGTGCCAGCAGCTTAGGCGGGGTAGCGGGCACAGATACGCAGTATTTT.

The V gene is TRBV19, the J gene TRBJ1-5; D ambiguous. V was shortened by 3 bases and J by 2 bases, with 11 bases between the two germline ends. The germline gives CDR1 LNHDA, CDR2 SQIVND (reference sequence). The CDR3 consists of 15 residues. This CDR3 is CASSMGLGGNQPQHF. The CDR3 coding sequence is TGTGCCAGTAGTATGGGCCTTGGGGGCAATCAGCCCCAGCATTTT.

This sequence joins TRBV6-8 and TRBJ2-3, with 14 bases matching TRBD2. Germline CDR1 reads MNHGY; CDR2 reads SAAAGT. V trimming: 4 bases; J trimming: 3 bases; junction bases outside the gene matches: 9. This CDR3 has 18 amino acids. In DNA form, the CDR3 reads TGTGCCAGCAGTTTCCGGACTAGCGGGAGGCTCAGGACAGATACGCAGTATTTT. It yields the protein CASSFRTSGRLRTDTQYF.

The chain couples TRBV30 to TRBJ2-7; D is ambiguous. Germline assignment: CDR1 GTSNPN and CDR2 SVGIG (reference sequence). V was clipped by 0 bases and J by 4 bases, with 4 bases between them. The CDR3 extends over 11 amino acids. The CDR3 region is CAWSVLYEQYF. The CDR3 nucleotides read TGTGCCTGGAGTGTACTGTACGAGCAGTACTTC.

The genes are TRBV29-1 and TRBJ2-5; TRBD1 is a possible D gene (6 bases). Germline lookup yields CDR1 SQVTM and CDR2 ANQGSEA. The CDR3 extends over 13 amino acids. Trimming cost V 5 bases and J 2 bases, with 12 bases left between them. This CDR3 is CSVRRGFQETQYF. The CDR3 DNA follows: TGCAGCGTTCGTAGGGGGTTTCAAGAGACCCAGTACTTC.

The chain combines TRBV11-3 with TRBJ2-3, with D maybe TRBD1 (6 bases). V shed 2 bases and J shed 0 bases, with 12 bases lying between them. The CDR3 is 16 amino acids. Germline values: CDR1 SGHNT, CDR2 YENEEA. The CDR3 is CASSLQGKFSTDTQYF. Here the CDR3 DNA reads TGTGCCAGCAGCTTACAGGGGAAGTTTAGCACAGATACGCAGTATTTT.

The rearrangement links TRBV11-3 to TRBJ2-2; D gene uncertain. V lost 5 bases and J 3 bases, leaving 10 bases between the germline ends. The CDR3 runs 14 residues. Germline CDR1 SGHNT, CDR2 YENEEA. The CDR3 DNA reads as TGTGCCAGCAGCCCCCAAACATACACCGGGGAGCTGTTTTTT. Its translation is CASSPQTYTGELFF.

The gene calls are TRBV6-8 and TRBJ2-7; D is perhaps TRBD1 (6 bases). Germline lookup yields CDR1 MNHGY and CDR2 SAAAGT. The CDR3 is made up of 15 amino acids. V lost 2 bases and J 1 base, leaving 12 bases between the germline ends. CDR3 protein: CASSYHTGSSYEQYF. CDR3 nucleotides: TGTGCCAGCAGTTACCACACAGGGTCATCCTACGAGCAGTACTTC.

The chain recombines TRBV5-3 with TRBJ1-4; D remains unclear. TRBV5-3 has ORF status, its function being uncertain. Trimming took off 0 bases at V and 4 bases at J, with 10 bases between the two ends. The CDR3 is made up of 15 amino acids. The CDR3 sequence: CARSLGPENNEKLFF. The CDR3 DNA is TGTGCCAGAAGCTTGGGGCCAGAGAATAATGAAAAACTGTTTTTT.

The CDR3, as DNA: TGTGCCAGTAGCAGACAGGGAGGGGGCGAACAGTACTTC. It encodes CASSRQGGGEQYF. This chain uses TRBV19 with TRBJ2-7; D assignment may be TRBD1 or TRBD2 (7 bases each). The V and J ends lost 6 bases and 10 bases respectively, with 19 bases between them. The germline V gene encodes CDR1 LNHDA and CDR2 SQIVND (reference sequence). This CDR3 spans 13 amino acids. Using reference TRBV19 and TRBJ2-7 for the parts outside the CDR3, the full variable domain is DGGITQSPKYLFRKEGQNVTLSCEQNLNHDAMYWYRQDPGQGLRLIYYSQIVNDFQKGDIAEGYSVSREKKESFPLTVTSAQKNPTAFYLCASSRQGGGEQYFGPGTRLTVT.

This chain joins TRBV6-8 and TRBJ2-1; D is ambiguous. This CDR3 is built from 14 residues. Germline assignment: CDR1 MNHGY and CDR2 SAAAGT. Trimming took off 2 bases at V and 9 bases at J, with 14 bases between the two ends. CDR3 sequence: CASSYPGYGPEQFF. CDR3 nucleotides: TGTGCCAGCAGTTACCCCGGGTACGGGCCTGAGCAGTTCTTC.

This chain uses TRBV19 with TRBJ2-2, with D perhaps TRBD1 (5 bases). This CDR3 contains 16 residues. From germline, CDR1 is LNHDA and CDR2 SQIVND (reference sequence). Trimming removed 6 bases from V and 2 bases from J, with 16 bases in between. CDR3 sequence (DNA): TGTGCCAGTAGGACACGTACAGGTTCCAACACCGGGGAGCTGTTTTTT. As protein: CASRTRTGSNTGELFF.

The chain is built from TRBV15 and TRBJ2-7, with D unclear. CDR1 is LNHNV, CDR2 YYDKDF, per germline (reference sequence). The CDR3 runs to 14 residues. V lost 0 bases, J lost 1 base, and 7 bases lay in between. The CDR3, as DNA: TGTGCCACCAGCAGAGAGGGCATTTCCTACGAGCAGTACTTC. This encodes CATSREGISYEQYF.